Described below is a single T cell receptor (beta chain) sequence and its context. Its cognate antigen is unknown. Unmatched junction bases numbered 0, after V lost 3 bases and J lost 4 bases. The CDR3 totals 12 residues. Germline CDR1 is GTSNPN and CDR2 is SVGIG (reference sequence). The data were obtained in a study of graft-versus-host responses after intestinal transplantation. About the study: Recipients uniformly received anti-thymocyte globulin induction, followed by tacrolimus and steroids for approximately 3 years.

Overall study findings and caveats: The marrow of recipients harbored GvH clones, and ileum or blood showed some of them first. Early post-transplant HvG declines showed an association with peak circulating GvH clone levels.

The repertoire was sequenced with immunoSEQ multiplex PCR; TCRdb's copy has only in-frame clones and lacks some. Among about 50,000 clones listed, about 93% were seen once. The sequence was collected from a human donor who was the organ donor for an intestinal transplant. Source: unstimulated CD4+ T cells sorted from spleen or lymph node cells, taken before transplant. The chain has TRBV30 and TRBJ1-2; 9 bases align to TRBD1. The CDR3 coding sequence is TGTGCCTGGAGGACAGGGGGCTATGGCTACACCTTC. Its translation: CAWRTGGYGYTF.